A single count supports the clone carrying this T cell receptor beta chain. Its specificity is unknown. This sample is part of a study of blood T cells in healthy people across ages. Regarding the study as a whole: Age showed a roughly linear inverse relationship with TCR beta diversity per million T cells.

Trimming pared 5 bases from V and 6 bases from J, leaving 20 bases between. The CDR3 loop spans 16 amino acids. CDR1 is SGHTA, CDR2 FQGNSA, per germline. The donors, all healthy, were Caucasians living in Russia, aged about 6 to 100. A sample-barcoded 5' primer and a J-beta primer mix were used in a second PCR of about 6 to 11 cycles. One entry per CDR3 protein, called by TCRdb with MiXCR from the 5' RACE reads. The profile covers around 710,000 distinct CDR3 sequences, with roughly 41% appearing a single time and 20% to 25% taken by the ten largest. This sequence joins TRBV7-2 and TRBJ2-1, with a possible D match to TRBD2 (7 bases). This TCR was recovered from a woman aged 55-69 years in good health. Sequencing was carried out using blood. The CDR3 nucleotides read TGTGCCAGCAGCGGGGGGTGGGGGAGGGGGATCAATGAGCAGTTCTTC. It is translated as CASSGGWGRGINEQFF. Filled out from reference TRBV7-2 and TRBJ2-1, the complete variable domain reads GAGVSQSPSNKVTEKGKDVELRCDPISGHTALYWYRQSLGQGLEFLIYFQGNSAPDKSGLPSDRFSAERTGGSVSTLTIQRTQQEDSAVYLCASSGGWGRGINEQFFGPGTRLTVL.